The 6 T cell receptor beta chains below were found in one sample sequenced in a study of Ad26.COV2.S vaccination and SARS-CoV-2 variants. Sequenced by immunoSEQ multiplex PCR; TCRdb stores in-frame clones only, minus some. The sample holds roughly 680,000 clones; around 92% are singletons and the top ten take approximately 1.5%. Treatment indicated: approximately 18 received Ad26.COV2.S at low or high dose, single or two shots; 5 received placebo; per-sample allocation not given. Day 63 after the first injection of vaccine or placebo was the sampling time. Material: peripheral blood, obtained in a trial of Ad26.COV2.S vaccine versus placebo. The receptors derive from a person aged 18-60 years who received the Ad26.COV2.S COVID-19 vaccine or a placebo.

The chain couples TRBV6-6 to TRBJ1-3, with a possible D match to TRBD1 (5 bases). This CDR3 contains 16 residues. Germline V gene sequence: CDR1 MNHNY, CDR2 SVGAGI (reference sequence). Trimming took off 5 bases at V and 0 bases at J, with 14 bases between the two ends. For the CDR3, the DNA is TGTGCCAGCAGTCCCTCGGGGGGGTACTCTGGAAACACCATATATTTT. Residues: CASSPSGGYSGNTIYF.

The chain employs TRBV5-1 and TRBJ2-7; the D gene is possibly TRBD2 (6 bases). Germline assignment: CDR1 SGHRS and CDR2 YFSETQ. V lost 0 bases and J 3 bases, leaving 19 bases between the germline ends. This CDR3 comprises 17 residues. CDR3 sequence: CASSLAFSGGILYEQYF. The CDR3 nucleotides read TGCGCCAGCAGCTTGGCCTTTTCGGGCGGGATTCTCTACGAGCAGTACTTC.

This chain connects TRBV12-3 or TRBV12-4 to TRBJ2-2; D unclear. CDR3 length equals 13 residues. V was clipped by 6 bases and J by 8 bases, with 13 bases between them. Here the CDR3 DNA reads TGTGCCAGCAGGTTGTTCCGATCTGGGGAGCTGTTTTTT. As protein: CASRLFRSGELFF.

The chain joins TRBV4-3 to TRBJ2-5; 8 nucleotides match TRBD1. V gave up 0 bases and J gave up 5 bases; unmatched junction bases: 5. Germline-derived CDR1 and CDR2 are LGHNA and YSLEER. CDR3 length: 15 residues. CDR3 loop: CASSQEDRASETQYF. For the CDR3, the DNA is TGCGCCAGCAGCCAAGAGGACAGGGCTAGCGAGACCCAGTACTTC.

This clone was detected only once. The V gene is TRBV7-2, the J gene TRBJ1-1; D may be TRBD1 (6 bases). V was shortened by 5 bases and J by 1 base, with 14 bases between the two germline ends. Germline values: CDR1 SGHTA, CDR2 FQGNSA. There are 15 residues in the CDR3. Written as DNA, the CDR3 is TGTGCCAGCAGCCCCGCCTACAGGGCGAACACTGAAGCTTTCTTT. Translating it yields CASSPAYRANTEAFF.

This clone occurred once. The chain joins TRBV6-5 to TRBJ2-1, with 7 bases aligning to TRBD2. The germline V gene has CDR1 MNHEY and CDR2 SVGAGI. The V and J ends lost 1 base and 5 bases, in that order; junction bases with no gene match: 2. The CDR3 runs to 14 residues. The CDR3 protein is CASSYLAGDNEQFF. In DNA form, the CDR3 reads TGTGCCAGCAGTTACTTGGCGGGAGACAATGAGCAGTTCTTC.